This T cell receptor (beta chain) was found in a study of regulatory T cells in long-lasting Graves disease. Whole-study findings and limits: Persistent disease favored TRBV28, TRBJ1-2 and TRBJ2-5.

To make TCR beta libraries, researchers used iRepertoire HTBI primers and Arm-PCR of CDR3 regions. One entry per CDR3 protein results from TCRdb running MiXCR on the multiplex PCR reads. The sample contains about 440,000 distinct CDR3 sequences, just under 15% of which appear only once. As for this clonotype: The antigen is unknown.

CDR1 and CDR2 from the germline V gene are ENHRY and SYGVKD. The V and J ends lost 7 bases and 6 bases respectively, with 13 bases between them. The CDR3 is 13 residues long. Time point specified: newly diagnosed GD, antithyroid drugs for less than 3 months. From PBMCs, RNA was extracted and then used to make the TCR library. These same data were also listed under a study on T cells in Graves' hyperthyroidism and ophthalmopathy. Per that study: Absence of ophthalmopathy progression within 18 months defined stable Graves' hyperthyroidism. Researchers found most expanded thyroid clonotypes above 0.001 in blood as well. Ophthalmopathy, which appeared later, was predicted by the model a median 6.5 months before onset.

This clonotype originated in a woman in her 30s with Graves disease. Sequenced here: peripheral blood mononuclear cells (PBMCs), sampled at new diagnosis, from a patient treated with antithyroid drugs. The chain combines TRBV10-3 with TRBJ2-1; D tentatively fits TRBD1 or TRBD2 (5 bases each). CDR3 loop: CAIKGSSGNEQFF. The CDR3 DNA reads as TGTGCCATCAAGGGGAGTTCAGGCAATGAGCAGTTCTTC.